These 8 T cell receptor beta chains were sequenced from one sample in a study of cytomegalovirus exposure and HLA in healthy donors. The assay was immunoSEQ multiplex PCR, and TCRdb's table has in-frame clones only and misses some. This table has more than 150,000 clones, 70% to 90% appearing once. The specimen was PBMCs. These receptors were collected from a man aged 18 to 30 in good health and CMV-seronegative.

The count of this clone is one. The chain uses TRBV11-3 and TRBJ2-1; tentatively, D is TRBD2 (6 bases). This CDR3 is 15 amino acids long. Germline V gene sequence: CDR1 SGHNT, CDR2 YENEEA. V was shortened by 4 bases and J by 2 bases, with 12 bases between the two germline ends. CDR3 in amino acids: CASSSASGAYNEQFF. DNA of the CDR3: TGTGCCAGCAGCTCCGCCTCGGGGGCCTACAATGAGCAGTTCTTC.

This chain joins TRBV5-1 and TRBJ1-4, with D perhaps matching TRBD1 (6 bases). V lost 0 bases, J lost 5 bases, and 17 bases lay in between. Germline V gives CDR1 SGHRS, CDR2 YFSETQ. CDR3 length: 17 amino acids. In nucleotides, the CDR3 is TGCGCCAGCAGCTTGGCCGGAGGCCTGGGGGCGAATGAAAAACTGTTTTTT. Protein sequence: CASSLAGGLGANEKLFF. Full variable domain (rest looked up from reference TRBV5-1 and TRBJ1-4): KAGVTQTPRYLIKTRGQQVTLSCSPISGHRSVSWYQQTPGQGLQFLFEYFSETQRNKGNFPGRFSGRQFSNSRSEMNVSTLELGDSALYLCASSLAGGLGANEKLFFGSGTQLSVL.

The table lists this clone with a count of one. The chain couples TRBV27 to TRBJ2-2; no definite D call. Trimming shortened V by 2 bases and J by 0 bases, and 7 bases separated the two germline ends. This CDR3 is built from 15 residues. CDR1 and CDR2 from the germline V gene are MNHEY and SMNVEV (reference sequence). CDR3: CASSLGATNTGELFF. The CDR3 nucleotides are TGTGCCAGCAGTTTAGGAGCGACGAACACCGGGGAGCTGTTTTTT.

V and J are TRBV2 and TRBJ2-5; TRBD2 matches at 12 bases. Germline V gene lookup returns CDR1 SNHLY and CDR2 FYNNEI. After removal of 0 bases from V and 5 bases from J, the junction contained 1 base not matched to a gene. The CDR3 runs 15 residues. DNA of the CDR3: TGTGCCAGCAGTGAAGCTACTAGCGGGGGGGAGACCCAGTACTTC. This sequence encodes CASSEATSGGETQYF. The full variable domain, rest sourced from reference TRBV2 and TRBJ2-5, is EPEVTQTPSHQVTQMGQEVILRCVPISNHLYFYWYRQILGQKVEFLVSFYNNEISEKSEIFDDQFSVERPDGSNFTLKIRSTKLEDSAMYFCASSEATSGGETQYFGPGTRLLVL.

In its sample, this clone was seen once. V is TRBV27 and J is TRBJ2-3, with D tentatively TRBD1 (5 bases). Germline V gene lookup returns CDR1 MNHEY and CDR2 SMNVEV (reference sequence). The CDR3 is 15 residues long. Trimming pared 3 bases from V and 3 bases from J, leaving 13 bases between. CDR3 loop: CASSFRQGTTDTQYF. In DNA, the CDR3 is TGTGCCAGCAGTTTTCGGCAGGGAACGACAGATACGCAGTATTTT.

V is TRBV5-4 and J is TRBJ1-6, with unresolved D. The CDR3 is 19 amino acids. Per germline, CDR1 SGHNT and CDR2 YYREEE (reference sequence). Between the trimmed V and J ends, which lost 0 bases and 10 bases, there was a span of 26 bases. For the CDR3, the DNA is TGTGCCAGCAGCTTGGATGCGAGGAGGCAATCCCACGAGAAATCACCCCTCCACTTT. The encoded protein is CASSLDARRQSHEKSPLHF.

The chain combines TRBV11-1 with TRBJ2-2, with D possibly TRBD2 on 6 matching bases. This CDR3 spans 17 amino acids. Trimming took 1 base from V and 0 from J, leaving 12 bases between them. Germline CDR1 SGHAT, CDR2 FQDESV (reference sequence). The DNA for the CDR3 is TGTGCCAGCAGCTTAGGGAGTAGCGGCCCGAACACCGGGGAGCTGTTTTTT. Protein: CASSLGSSGPNTGELFF. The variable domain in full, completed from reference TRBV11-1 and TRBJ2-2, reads EAEVAQSPRYKITEKSQAVAFWCDPISGHATLYWYRQILGQGPELLVQFQDESVVDDSQLPKDRFSAERLKGVDSTLKIQPAELGDSAMYLCASSLGSSGPNTGELFFGEGSRLTVL.

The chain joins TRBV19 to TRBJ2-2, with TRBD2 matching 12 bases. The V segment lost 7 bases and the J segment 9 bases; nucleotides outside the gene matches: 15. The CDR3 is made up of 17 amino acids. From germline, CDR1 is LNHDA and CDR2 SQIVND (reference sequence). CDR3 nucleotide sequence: TGTGCCAGTACCTCCCTTCTAGCGGGGGGGCTAGATAGGGAGCTGTTTTTT. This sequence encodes CASTSLLAGGLDRELFF.